This entry concerns a single TCR beta chain. Its matching antigen is unknown. The primer mix had 60 Vbeta and 13 Jbeta primers. The table came from immunoSEQ multiplex PCR; TCRdb's copy has only in-frame clones and leaves some out. The table has 130,000 to 150,000 clones, 65% to 80% seen once; the top ten hold roughly 10%. These data are taken from a study of cytomegalovirus exposure and HLA in healthy donors. Study-wide findings and caveats: The later analysis indicated that the majority of CMV-associated TCR beta chains appeared HLA-restricted. Other equally common chains were less clonally expanded than HLA-associated TCR beta chains, a later analysis showed. CMV serostatus was the only recorded immune exposure for donors. In vitro, a few CMV-associated chains proved specific for CMV antigens.

Sequenced input: PBMCs. This TCR came from a woman between 45 and 65 years old in good health and CMV-seropositive.

CDR3 loop: CASSVLLRGVDTGELFF. The CDR3 coding sequence is TGTGCCAGCAGCGTACTTCTGCGCGGGGTGGACACCGGGGAGCTGTTTTTT. The chain recombines TRBV9 with TRBJ2-2; tentative D call: TRBD2 (6 bases). The V gene's germline CDR1 is SGDLS and CDR2 YYNGEE. The CDR3 sequence is 17 residues long. The V and J ends lost 1 base and 3 bases respectively, with 16 bases between them.